A selection of T cell receptor beta chains follows, all from one sample in a study of T-cell memory formation after mild COVID-19. TCRdb fed the 5' RACE reads into MiXCR, producing one record per CDR3 protein. The sample yields roughly 200,000 distinct CDR3 sequences, 20% to 25% seen once. The sample comprised PBMCs or a T cell subset sorted from them (not recorded which). The receptors shown here come from an adult woman who had mild COVID-19 (a few samples of this study predate the infection). Cell type and time point are not known. Both conserved end residues are part of each CDR3. D genes are given only for firm matches. Clone size is not always given. Where it is, it says once, few, many or a class for expanded clones.

clone size	V gene	J gene	D gene	CDR3 DNA	CDR3 protein
few	TRBV5-6	TRBJ2-5	.	TGTGCCAGCAGCTCTACAGGGGGGGCGACCCAGTACTTC	CASSSTGGATQYF
few	TRBV12-3/TRBV12-4	TRBJ2-1	TRBD2	TGTGCCAGCAGTTTAGCGCTAGGGGCTAGCGGGGGATTGGGCAATGAGCAGTTCTTC	CASSLALGASGGLGNEQFF
few	TRBV7-8	TRBJ1-2	.	TGTGCCAGCAGCCAGATCCCCCGGGGCCGTGTTTATGGCTACACCTTC	CASSQIPRGRVYGYTF
.	TRBV7-9	TRBJ2-1	.	TGTGCCAGCAGCTTAGTTCGGGGGCCCAACAATGAGCAGTTCTTC	CASSLVRGPNNEQFF
once	TRBV7-2	TRBJ2-3	.	TGTGCCAGCAGCTTAACGCGGGATACGCAGTATTTT	CASSLTRDTQYF
many	TRBV7-9	TRBJ2-1	.	TGTGCCACCTCAACCGGTCCTGAGCAGTTCTTC	CATSTGPEQFF
.	TRBV7-6	TRBJ2-7	.	TGTGCCAGCAGCAGATCCGGACGGGAGCAGTACTTC	CASSRSGREQYF
.	TRBV24-1	TRBJ2-3	TRBD1	TGTGCCACCAGTGAATGGGGACAGACAGATACGCAGTATTTT	CATSEWGQTDTQYF
.	TRBV7-9	TRBJ1-1	.	TGTGCCAGCAGCTTGGCTCCCGGGGGTTGGACTGAAGCTTTCTTT	CASSLAPGGWTEAFF
.	TRBV11-2	TRBJ2-7	.	TGTGCCAGCAGCCCAGAGGCAGGGATTTGGTACGAGCAGTACTTC	CASSPEAGIWYEQYF
few	TRBV13	TRBJ1-6	TRBD1	TGTGCCAGCAGAAAGGGGACAGGGGAAAATTCACCCCTCCACTTT	CASRKGTGENSPLHF
.	TRBV15	TRBJ2-1	TRBD1	TGTGCCACCAGCCAAGTAGGGGGCGGGAATGAGCAGTTCTTC	CATSQVGGGNEQFF
.	TRBV20-1	TRBJ2-5	TRBD2	TGCAGTGCTAGAGACCCGAAGACTAGCGGGGGAGAGACCCAGTACTTC	CSARDPKTSGGETQYF
.	TRBV12-3/TRBV12-4	TRBJ2-3	.	TGTGCCAGCGAACTAGAGGCCACAGATACGCAGTATTTT	CASELEATDTQYF
.	TRBV6-2/TRBV6-3	TRBJ1-2	.	TGTGCCAGCAGTGATATCAGGGGCCCCCGCTATGGCTACACCTTC	CASSDIRGPRYGYTF
.	TRBV7-6	TRBJ2-3	.	TGTGCCAGCAGTCAGATAGGCGTGGATACGCAGTATTTT	CASSQIGVDTQYF
.	TRBV29-1	TRBJ2-7	TRBD2	TGCAGCGTTGAAGATCGAGCGGGAGGGGGCTACGAGCAGTACTTC	CSVEDRAGGGYEQYF
few	TRBV7-9	TRBJ2-1	TRBD1	TGTGCCAGCGGAGAGACAGGGTTCTGGTTCTTC	CASGETGFWFF
few	TRBV15	TRBJ2-5	.	TGTGCCACCTCTACCTATAGCGGAGTCCAAGAGACCCAGTACTTC	CATSTYSGVQETQYF
.	TRBV12-3/TRBV12-4	TRBJ1-1	.	TGTGCCAGCAGTTTAGAGATGCTGGGGAACACTGAAGCTTTCTTT	CASSLEMLGNTEAFF
.	TRBV7-9	TRBJ2-2	.	TGTGCCAGCAGCCCCGTCCTCCCCTGGGAGCTGTTTTTT	CASSPVLPWELFF
.	TRBV5-5	TRBJ1-2	.	TGTGCCAGCAGCTGGCCAGAAGGGCCAGGGAGTGGCTACACCTTC	CASSWPEGPGSGYTF
.	TRBV11-2	TRBJ2-1	.	TGTGCCAGCAGTAGACAGGTTAGCTCCTACAATGAGCAGTTCTTC	CASSRQVSSYNEQFF
.	TRBV5-6	TRBJ1-2	.	TGTGCCAGCAGCTCAGGGACGGCGTACTATGGCTACACCTTC	CASSSGTAYYGYTF
few	TRBV4-1	TRBJ1-5	.	TGCGCCAGCAGCCAAGATAGTGTAAGGAGCTATAGCAATCAGCCCCAGCATTTT	CASSQDSVRSYSNQPQHF
few	TRBV9	TRBJ2-3	.	TGTGCCAGCAGCGGAAACACAGATACGCAGTATTTT	CASSGNTDTQYF
.	TRBV6-2/TRBV6-3	TRBJ2-1	TRBD2	TGTGCCAGCAGACTGAAGGGACTAGCGGACCCCTCCTACAATGAGCAGTTCTTC	CASRLKGLADPSYNEQFF
.	TRBV6-2/TRBV6-3	TRBJ2-6	.	TGTGCCAGCAGTCGATCCCGGGCCCTCTCTGGGGCCAACGTCCTGACTTTC	CASSRSRALSGANVLTF
.	TRBV9	TRBJ2-1	TRBD2	TGTGCCAGCTCGATTATGGGGCTAGCGGTCGACAATGAGCAGTTCTTC	CASSIMGLAVDNEQFF
.	TRBV20-1	TRBJ2-1	.	TGCAGTGCTAGTGGACTGGGGGAGCAGTTCTTC	CSASGLGEQFF
few	TRBV3-1	TRBJ1-2	.	TGTGCCAGCAGCCAAGTTCGGGGGGCTAGGAACTATGGCTACACCTTC	CASSQVRGARNYGYTF
few	TRBV4-1	TRBJ2-3	.	TGCGCCAGCAGCCAAGGGACGGGGATAGATACGCAGTATTTT	CASSQGTGIDTQYF
few	TRBV4-3	TRBJ2-1	.	TGCGCCAGCAGCCTTGGACAAATCTCCTACAATGAGCAGTTCTTC	CASSLGQISYNEQFF
.	TRBV14	TRBJ2-1	TRBD2	TGTGCCAGTTCACTGGGACTAGCGGGACTACCTGGGGGTTACAATGAGCAGTTCTTC	CASSLGLAGLPGGYNEQFF
.	TRBV6-2/TRBV6-3	TRBJ2-4	TRBD1	TGTGCCAGCAGACTGAACAGGGGAACGGACAAAAACATTCAGTACTTC	CASRLNRGTDKNIQYF
few	TRBV5-5	TRBJ2-7	.	TGTGCCAGCAGCGCAGCCGAAGGGGCTGGCTACGAGCAGTACTTC	CASSAAEGAGYEQYF
few	TRBV7-3	TRBJ2-1	.	TGTGCCAGCAGCTTAGGGCAGGGTTTATTCAATGAGCAGTTCTTC	CASSLGQGLFNEQFF
few	TRBV24-1	TRBJ2-7	TRBD1	TGTGCCACCAGCAGGGACAGCTCCTACGAGCAGTACTTC	CATSRDSSYEQYF
few	TRBV20-1	TRBJ2-1	TRBD2	TGCAGCGCCACCGGGACTAAAGAGTACAATGAGCAGTTCTTC	CSATGTKEYNEQFF
.	TRBV29-1	TRBJ2-1	.	TGCAGCGCCAGGGAGAACAATGAGCAGTTCTTC	CSARENNEQFF
.	TRBV6-1	TRBJ2-1	.	TGTGCCAGCACACGCGAGACAGGCACCTACAATGAGCAGTTCTTC	CASTRETGTYNEQFF
.	TRBV7-9	TRBJ2-5	TRBD1	TGTGCCAGCAGCGTAGGGACAGCAAGAGCCCAAGAGACCCAGTACTTC	CASSVGTARAQETQYF
.	TRBV12-3/TRBV12-4	TRBJ2-1	.	TGTGCCAGCAGTGAAGGGGTCTACAATGAGCAGTTCTTC	CASSEGVYNEQFF
few	TRBV12-3/TRBV12-4	TRBJ1-5	TRBD1	TGTGCCAGCACCACCACCGGGACAGGGGGCGCCGAGTGGCCCCAGCATTTT	CASTTTGTGGAEWPQHF
.	TRBV15	TRBJ2-7	TRBD2	TGTGCCACCAGCAGAGAGGAAACTAGCGTGGAGCAGTACTTC	CATSREETSVEQYF
.	TRBV3-1	TRBJ2-3	.	TGTGCCAGCAGCCAATCTAGTAGCACAGATACGCAGTATTTT	CASSQSSSTDTQYF
few	TRBV19	TRBJ2-7	.	TGTGCCAGTAGTATCAAGGGCGGGCTTTGGGATGAGCAGTACTTC	CASSIKGGLWDEQYF
.	TRBV2	TRBJ2-1	.	TGTGCCAGCAGTGGCCGGGACGGACCCAATGAGCAGTTCTTC	CASSGRDGPNEQFF
many	TRBV9	TRBJ2-1	TRBD1	TGTGCCAGCAGCGCCCGCGACAGGGGTCTACAATATGAGCAGTTCTTC	CASSARDRGLQYEQFF
.	TRBV20-1	TRBJ2-7	TRBD1	TGCAGAATAGGTGACAGGGAGTACTACGAGCAGTACTTC	CRIGDREYYEQYF
few	TRBV12-3/TRBV12-4	TRBJ2-2	TRBD1	TGTGCCAGCAGTTTCGGGGACAGCAACACCGGGGAGCTGTTTTTT	CASSFGDSNTGELFF
few	TRBV7-9	TRBJ1-1	.	TGTGCCAGCAGCTTAGCCGGCAGCCAGAACACTGAAGCTTTCTTT	CASSLAGSQNTEAFF
few	TRBV29-1	TRBJ2-7	.	TGCAGCGTTGATTACGCCTACGAGCAGTACTTC	CSVDYAYEQYF
.	TRBV24-1	TRBJ2-3	.	TGTGCCACCAGTGCCCCTGAAGGCGTGGAAGGCACAGATACGCAGTATTTT	CATSAPEGVEGTDTQYF
.	TRBV7-7	TRBJ2-1	.	TGTGCTAGCAGCATCGGGACGGGTACGAATGAGCAGTTCTTC	CASSIGTGTNEQFF